The 29 T cell receptor beta chains below come from one sample, sequenced in a study of control samples from healthy donors and cancer patients. Some clones are missing from TCRdb's copy, which holds only in-frame ones; the method was immunoSEQ multiplex PCR. The repertoire has about 51,000 clones, roughly 80% of them found once; the top ten carry around 9.1%. The sample consisted of blood. The receptors come from a man between 65 and 85 years old in good health.

The table lists this clone with a few counts. This chain uses TRBV28 with TRBJ1-1, with 7 nucleotides matching TRBD1. Per germline, CDR1 MDHEN and CDR2 SYDVKM. The CDR3 spans 13 residues. J lost 4 bases, V lost 6 bases, and 5 bases had no gene match. The CDR3 DNA reads TGTGCCAGCAGAGAGACAGGGACCACTGAAGCTTTCTTT. Amino acids: CASRETGTTEAFF.

This clone has more than one count but fewer than ten. This chain joins TRBV5-5 and TRBJ2-1, with a tentative D call TRBD1 (6 bases). V was clipped by 1 base and J by 10 bases, with 12 bases between them. The CDR3 totals 13 residues. Germline V gives CDR1 SGHKS, CDR2 YYEKEE (reference sequence). The CDR3 here is CASSLWTALEQFF. In nucleotides, the CDR3 is TGTGCCAGCAGCTTGTGGACAGCCTTGGAGCAGTTCTTC.

V usage is TRBV7-9 and J usage is TRBJ2-3; no clear D. Germline V lookup: CDR1 SEHNR, CDR2 FQNEAQ (reference sequence). The CDR3 is made up of 11 amino acids. The germline V and J ends were trimmed by 5 bases and 2 bases, with 2 bases remaining between them. The CDR3 DNA is TGTGCCAGCAGCGCCACAGATACGCAGTATTTT. It translates to CASSATDTQYF.

The chain has TRBV27 and TRBJ1-1, with TRBD1 matching over 7 bases. V trimming: 9 bases; J trimming: 5 bases; junction bases outside the gene matches: 18. The CDR3 sequence is 16 residues long. Germline V gene sequence: CDR1 MNHEY, CDR2 SMNVEV (reference sequence). DNA of the CDR3: TGTGCCAGTCGCGGACAGGCAACTCTAAGGCGGACTGAAGCTTTCTTT. This codes for CASRGQATLRRTEAFF.

In this sample, this clone turned up once. The CDR3 region has the DNA TGTGCCTGGGGGGACAGTAGGGAAAAACTGTTTTTT. The encoded protein is CAWGDSREKLFF. The chain couples TRBV30 to TRBJ1-4; 7 positions match TRBD1. Germline values: CDR1 GTSNPN, CDR2 SVGIG (reference sequence). V gave up 5 bases and J gave up 8 bases; unmatched junction bases: 5. This CDR3 has 12 residues.

The genes are TRBV2 and TRBJ1-4, with no clear D. V gave up 5 bases and J gave up 8 bases, with 18 bases separating them. Germline V gene data show CDR1 as SNHLY and CDR2 as FYNNEI. This CDR3 has 15 amino acids. CDR3 in DNA: TGTGCCAGCAGTTCTCCTTGGTCCCAGGAGGAAAAACTGTTTTTT. It specifies CASSSPWSQEEKLFF. Filled out from reference TRBV2 and TRBJ1-4, the complete variable domain reads EPEVTQTPSHQVTQMGQEVILRCVPISNHLYFYWYRQILGQKVEFLVSFYNNEISEKSEIFDDQFSVERPDGSNFTLKIRSTKLEDSAMYFCASSSPWSQEEKLFFGSGTQLSVL.

This chain links TRBV27 with TRBJ2-1; D might be TRBD2 (6 bases). The germline V gene has CDR1 MNHEY and CDR2 SMNVEV (reference sequence). This CDR3 contains 14 residues. V lost 3 bases and J lost 8, with 14 bases in between. CDR3 coding DNA: TGTGCCAGCAGTTTCCCCGGGGGTTCCGATGAGCAGTTCTTC. As protein: CASSFPGGSDEQFF.

This chain joins TRBV18 and TRBJ1-1; no clear D gene. Germline CDR1 and CDR2: KGHSH and LQKENI. This CDR3 has 13 amino acids. Trimming left V 6 bases short and J 1 base short, with 9 bases between. The CDR3 sequence: CASSWEANTEAFF. CDR3 coding DNA: TGTGCCAGCTCTTGGGAGGCGAACACTGAAGCTTTCTTT.

The chain is built from TRBV3-1 (or the pseudogene TRBV3-2) and TRBJ2-4; D ambiguous. CDR1 and CDR2 from the germline V gene are LGHDT and YNNKEL (reference sequence). The ends were cut back, 4 bases at V and 6 bases at J, with 16 bases in the middle. The CDR3 has 15 residues. CDR3 in amino acids: CASSRRLDTTNIQYF. CDR3 bases: TGTGCCAGCAGCCGCAGGCTAGACACGACAAACATTCAGTACTTC.

This rearrangement joins TRBV5-6 to TRBJ2-3; D remains ambiguous. Trimming pared 0 bases from V and 2 bases from J, leaving 13 bases between. Germline-derived CDR1 and CDR2 are SGHDT and YYEEEE. This CDR3 is 16 amino acids long. This CDR3 reads CASSLASRRSTDTQYF. The CDR3 nucleotides read TGTGCCAGCAGCTTGGCCAGTAGACGGTCCACAGATACGCAGTATTTT.

This clone was seen more than once but under ten times. V is TRBV30 and J is TRBJ2-3; possibly TRBD2 for D (6 bases). With 5 bases removed from V and 9 bases from J, the gap between germline ends came to 15 bases. The CDR3 extends over 12 amino acids. From germline, CDR1 is GTSNPN and CDR2 SVGIG (reference sequence). The CDR3 spells CAWAFSSETQYF. DNA of the CDR3: TGTGCCTGGGCCTTCTCTAGCGAGACGCAGTATTTT. Drawing the rest from reference TRBV30 and TRBJ2-3, the complete variable domain is SQTIHQWPATLVQPVGSPLSLECTVEGTSNPNLYWYRQAAGRGLQLLFYSVGIGQISSEVPQNLSASRPQDRQFILSSKKLLLSDSGFYLCAWAFSSETQYFGPGTRLTVL.

This chain uses TRBV18 with TRBJ2-1, with 13 bases lining up with TRBD2. Trimming removed 4 bases from V and 6 bases from J; junction bases left unmatched: 9. The CDR3 spans 17 residues. Germline values: CDR1 KGHSH, CDR2 LQKENI. The CDR3 protein is CASSLRGRTSGSNEQFF. As DNA, the CDR3 is TGTGCCAGCTCACTCCGGGGACGGACTAGCGGGAGCAATGAGCAGTTCTTC.

The CDR3 sequence: CASSLTGSLTAPYSGANVLTF. DNA for the CDR3: TGTGCCAGCAGCTTGACCGGGTCCCTCACCGCCCCCTACTCTGGGGCCAACGTCCTGACTTTC. The gene calls are TRBV7-8 and TRBJ2-6; no firm D call. The V end lost 3 bases, the J end lost 0 bases, and 24 bases lay between the germline ends. The CDR3 is 21 amino acids. CDR1 is SGHVS, CDR2 FQNEAQ, per germline.

This chain connects TRBV28 to TRBJ2-1; 9 positions match TRBD2. J gave up 3 bases and V 5 bases, and 14 bases lay outside the gene matches. The germline V gene has CDR1 MDHEN and CDR2 SYDVKM. The CDR3 has 18 residues. For the CDR3, the DNA is TGTGCCAGCAGTCCCCTTAGTTTCCGACTAGCGGACTACAATGAGCAGTTCTTC. Protein sequence: CASSPLSFRLADYNEQFF.

The rearrangement links TRBV27 to TRBJ2-3; D uncertain. The CDR3 consists of 15 residues. V was pared by 0 bases and J by 1 base, with 8 bases between. Germline V lookup: CDR1 MNHEY, CDR2 SMNVEV (reference sequence). The CDR3 DNA reads TGTGCCAGCAGTTTATCAAGAGGTCGCACAGATACGCAGTATTTT. Amino acid sequence: CASSLSRGRTDTQYF.

The V call is TRBV9, the J call TRBJ1-5, with 7 bases that match TRBD1. CDR1 and CDR2 (germline): SGDLS, YYNGEE. Trimming took 1 base from V and 0 from J; bases not matched to a gene: 16. The length of the CDR3 is 20 residues. CDR3 bases: TGTGCCAGCAGCGTAAGACAGGGATATGTGGCTTTTTATAGCAATCAGCCCCAGCATTTT. This encodes CASSVRQGYVAFYSNQPQHF.

CDR3 in DNA: TGTGCCAGCAGTTTGGACAGCCCCGGACAGCCCCAGCATTTT. Translating gives CASSLDSPGQPQHF. This sequence joins TRBV2 and TRBJ1-5, with D maybe TRBD1 (6 bases). The CDR3 extends over 14 amino acids. Trimming cost V 5 bases and J 7 bases, with 15 bases left between them. Germline V lookup: CDR1 SNHLY, CDR2 FYNNEI. Based on the CDR3 plus reference TRBV2 and TRBJ1-5, the full variable domain is EPEVTQTPSHQVTQMGQEVILRCVPISNHLYFYWYRQILGQKVEFLVSFYNNEISEKSEIFDDQFSVERPDGSNFTLKIRSTKLEDSAMYFCASSLDSPGQPQHFGDGTRLSIL.

The sample holds one count of this clone. The rearrangement links TRBV7-9 to TRBJ2-3, with D unresolved. With 3 bases removed from V and 5 bases from J, the gap between germline ends came to 9 bases. The CDR3 sequence is 13 residues long. Looked up from germline, CDR1 is SEHNR and CDR2 is FQNEAQ (reference sequence). This chain's CDR3 is CASSFPAGDTQYF. The CDR3 DNA is TGTGCCAGCAGCTTCCCCGCTGGAGATACGCAGTATTTT.

Within the sample, this clone is medium-sized. This chain connects TRBV9 to TRBJ1-3, with a weak D call TRBD1 (5 bases). The CDR3 covers 16 residues. V lost 3 bases, J lost 0 bases, and 13 bases lay in between. CDR1 is SGDLS, CDR2 YYNGEE, per germline. Here the CDR3 reads CASSAGTGNSGNTIYF. The CDR3 nucleotides read TGTGCCAGCAGCGCAGGGACGGGAAACTCTGGAAACACCATATATTTT.

This clone was recorded once. The chain couples TRBV28 to TRBJ2-7; the match to TRBD1 covers 10 bases. Germline V gene sequence: CDR1 MDHEN, CDR2 SYDVKM. V shed 6 bases and J 2 bases; nucleotides not matched to a gene: 10. The CDR3 runs 16 residues. The CDR3 is CASSPWTGGYPYEQYF. The DNA for the CDR3 is TGTGCCAGCAGCCCCTGGACAGGGGGTTACCCCTACGAGCAGTACTTC.

This chain connects TRBV7-9 to TRBJ1-5, with 7 nucleotides matching TRBD1. Trimming cost V 2 bases and J 6 bases; bases outside gene matches: 7. Germline values: CDR1 SEHNR, CDR2 FQNEAQ (reference sequence). The CDR3 is 15 amino acids. CDR3 bases: TGTGCCAGCAGCTTAACAGGGGTAAAAGGTCAGCCCCAGCATTTT. Translation gives CASSLTGVKGQPQHF.

This chain connects TRBV19 to TRBJ2-4; TRBD1 might be the D (5 bases). The V gene's germline CDR1 is LNHDA and CDR2 SQIVND (reference sequence). This CDR3 comprises 13 residues. V was pared by 3 bases and J by 9 bases, with 12 bases between. The CDR3 region has the DNA TGTGCCAGTAGTATTCAGCAGGGTAGCATTCAGTACTTC. Translated, it gives CASSIQQGSIQYF. The full variable domain, completed using reference TRBV19 and TRBJ2-4, is DGGITQSPKYLFRKEGQNVTLSCEQNLNHDAMYWYRQDPGQGLRLIYYSQIVNDFQKGDIAEGYSVSREKKESFPLTVTSAQKNPTAFYLCASSIQQGSIQYFGAGTRLSVL.

The CDR3 spells CASSTTLTSGGRDTQYF. The CDR3, as DNA: TGTGCCAGCAGCACGACGCTGACTAGCGGGGGTAGGGATACGCAGTATTTT. This chain connects TRBV5-4 to TRBJ2-3; 12 nucleotides line up with TRBD2. J gave up 6 bases and V 4 bases, and 12 bases lay outside the gene matches. From germline, CDR1 is SGHNT and CDR2 YYREEE (reference sequence). CDR3 length equals 17 residues.

The genes are TRBV7-3 and TRBJ2-1; the match to TRBD2 covers 11 bases. Germline V gene lookup returns CDR1 SGHTA and CDR2 FQGTGA. This CDR3 comprises 15 residues. The V and J ends lost 5 bases and 4 bases, in that order; junction bases with no gene match: 4. This chain's CDR3 is CASSPGLAGYNEQFF. Here the CDR3 DNA reads TGTGCCAGCAGCCCCGGACTAGCGGGTTACAATGAGCAGTTCTTC.

The CDR3 spells CAISPVGNSPLHF. CDR3 sequence (DNA): TGTGCCATCAGCCCCGTCGGGAATTCACCCCTCCACTTT. The rearrangement uses TRBV10-3 and TRBJ1-6; D remains ambiguous. The CDR3 sequence is 13 residues long. Germline lookup yields CDR1 ENHRY and CDR2 SYGVKD. Trimming stripped 6 bases from V and 7 bases from J, with 10 bases between.

J is TRBJ1-2 and V is TRBV2, with 8 positions matching TRBD1. The junction had 14 bases not matched to a gene; V was cut back by 5 bases and J by 3 bases. CDR1 is SNHLY and CDR2 is FYNNEI in the germline V gene. The CDR3 is made up of 17 amino acids. The CDR3 region is CASSRGQGVVLDYGYTF. The CDR3 bases are TGTGCCAGCAGTCGCGGACAGGGTGTGGTATTAGACTATGGCTACACCTTC.

V gene TRBV12-3 or TRBV12-4 combines with J gene TRBJ1-3; D is unresolved. This CDR3 contains 13 residues. V dropped 6 bases and J dropped 2 bases, with 8 bases sitting between them. The DNA of the CDR3 is TGTGCCAGCAGGATCACAGCTGGAAACACCATATATTTT. Protein sequence: CASRITAGNTIYF.

The chain carries TRBV27 and TRBJ1-4, with D possibly TRBD1 on 6 matching bases. CDR1 and CDR2 from the germline V gene are MNHEY and SMNVEV (reference sequence). V was clipped by 6 bases and J by 7 bases, with 12 bases between them. The CDR3 sequence is 13 residues long. The CDR3 reads CASRQGLAEKLFF. The CDR3 DNA reads as TGTGCCAGCAGGCAGGGGTTGGCTGAAAAACTGTTTTTT.

Comment on this clone: This specimen includes other DNA sequences encoding the same CDR3. The chain links TRBV3-1 (or the pseudogene TRBV3-2) to TRBJ1-3; a weak D match, TRBD1 (6 bases). The CDR3 is made up of 16 amino acids. Germline V gene sequence: CDR1 LGHDT, CDR2 YNNKEL (reference sequence). Trimming left V 1 base short and J 4 bases short, with 14 bases between. The CDR3 loop is CASSQVQGLGGNTIYF. The CDR3 coding sequence is TGTGCCAGCAGCCAAGTACAGGGACTCGGAGGAAACACCATATATTTT.